A selection of T cell receptor beta chains follows, all from one sample in a study of graft-versus-host responses after intestinal transplantation. Assay: immunoSEQ multiplex PCR; the TCRdb copy retains only in-frame clones and omits some. The profile shows some 55,000 clones, 91% of them singletons. Sequences were derived from PBMCs, sampled about 93 weeks after intestinal transplant. All receptors come from a human patient who received an intestinal transplant, so some T cells may come from the graft donor. The CDR3 runs from the conserved cysteine through the conserved F or W. The D gene is left open where the match is weak. Not all rows give a size; the values are once, few, many and, for expanded clones, a class.

CDR3 length,V gene,D gene,J gene,clone size,CDR3 protein,CDR3 DNA
15,TRBV19,TRBD1,TRBJ1-1,few,CASSIAPGGRTEAFF,TGTGCCAGTAGTATCGCCCCAGGGGGAAGGACTGAAGCTTTCTTT
15,TRBV11-1,NA,TRBJ2-7,once,CASSFTSGSSYEQYF,TGCGCCAGCAGCTTTACGAGCGGTAGCTCCTACGAGCAGTACTTC
14,TRBV13,TRBD1,TRBJ1-1,NA,CASSYGQGNTEAFF,TGTGCCAGCAGCTACGGACAGGGAAACACTGAAGCTTTCTTT
15,TRBV5-4,NA,TRBJ2-5,NA,CASRPADRELETQYF,TGTGCCAGCAGGCCAGCCGACAGAGAATTAGAGACCCAGTACTTC
18,TRBV9,TRBD2,TRBJ2-5,NA,CASSAGTSGEPLQETQYF,TGTGCCAGCAGCGCCGGGACTAGCGGGGAACCTCTACAAGAGACCCAGTACTTC
13,TRBV6-1,TRBD1,TRBJ1-2,few,CATQSRDSYGYTF,TGTGCCACCCAGTCCCGGGACAGCTATGGCTACACCTTC
15,TRBV5-8,TRBD1,TRBJ2-2,NA,CASSLDRGRAGELFF,TGTGCCAGCAGCTTGGACAGGGGGCGGGCCGGGGAGCTGTTTTTT
16,TRBV5-1,NA,TRBJ2-1,NA,CASSRWAGALYNEQFF,TGCGCCAGCAGTAGGTGGGCGGGGGCCTTGTACAATGAGCAGTTCTTC
13,TRBV4-1,NA,TRBJ1-5,few,CASSQSGNQPQHF,TGCGCCAGCAGCCAATCAGGGAATCAGCCCCAGCATTTT
16,TRBV4-1,TRBD2,TRBJ2-5,NA,CASSQGASGVEETQYF,TGCGCCAGCAGCCAAGGGGCTAGCGGGGTGGAAGAGACCCAGTACTTC
15,TRBV7-9,TRBD1,TRBJ1-2,NA,CASSFGQGGNYGYTF,TGTGCCAGCAGCTTTGGACAGGGGGGGAACTATGGCTACACCTTC
12,TRBV30,TRBD1,TRBJ1-2,NA,CAWGTGNYGYTF,TGTGCCTGGGGGACAGGGAATTATGGCTACACCTTC
16,TRBV2,TRBD2,TRBJ2-1,once,CASSDQLAGFGNEQFF,TGTGCCAGCAGTGATCAGCTAGCGGGGTTCGGGAATGAGCAGTTCTTC
15,TRBV9,TRBD1,TRBJ1-1,NA,CASSPLDRVNTEAFF,TGTGCCAGCAGCCCACTCGACAGGGTGAACACTGAAGCTTTCTTT
15,TRBV19,NA,TRBJ2-1,once,CASSIGAGMYNEQFF,TGTGCCAGTAGTATTGGGGCGGGTATGTACAATGAGCAGTTCTTC
14,TRBV5-1,NA,TRBJ2-3,few,CASSFGGPTDTQYF,TGCGCCAGCAGCTTTGGGGGCCCCACAGATACGCAGTATTTT
12,TRBV5-7,NA,TRBJ1-5,NA,CASSIYGTAQHF,TGTGCCAGCAGCATTTACGGGACCGCACAGCATTTT
13,TRBV18,NA,TRBJ1-3,NA,CASSPARGDTIYF,TGTGCCAGCTCACCGGCAAGGGGGGACACCATATATTTT
14,TRBV5-1,NA,TRBJ1-2,NA,CASSLATTGYGYTF,TGCGCCAGCAGCTTGGCAACCACAGGCTATGGCTACACCTTC
13,TRBV12-5,NA,TRBJ2-7,NA,CASGSGTRIEQYF,TGTGCTAGTGGATCCGGGACAAGAATCGAGCAGTACTTC
14,TRBV5-4,TRBD1,TRBJ1-2,NA,CASSLQGANYGYTF,TGTGCCAGCAGCTTGCAGGGGGCGAACTATGGCTACACCTTC
14,TRBV18,NA,TRBJ2-7,NA,CASSPLGQSAEQYF,TGTGCCAGCTCACCATTGGGTCAGAGTGCCGAGCAGTACTTC
16,TRBV6-1,NA,TRBJ1-2,NA,CASSGKGHPRRIGYTF,TGTGCCAGCAGTGGAAAGGGACACCCCAGGAGAATTGGCTACACCTTC
15,TRBV5-1,TRBD2,TRBJ2-3,NA,CASTVTGGSTDTQYF,TGCGCCAGCACGGTTACGGGGGGGAGCACAGATACGCAGTATTTT
17,TRBV11-2,TRBD1,TRBJ1-4,NA,CASSLDLLRDSSEKLFF,TGTGCCAGCAGCTTAGATCTCCTCCGGGACAGCAGTGAAAAACTGTTTTTT
14,TRBV11-2,NA,TRBJ2-5,NA,CASSRPGGVETQYF,TGTGCCAGCAGCCGACCGGGCGGGGTAGAGACCCAGTACTTC
18,TRBV5-1,NA,TRBJ1-6,NA,CASSLDSPGAGYNSPLHF,TGCGCCAGCAGCTTGGATTCACCGGGAGCGGGTTATAATTCACCCCTCCACTTT
17,TRBV23-1,TRBD2,TRBJ2-7,NA,CASSQHQRGAQADEQYF,TGCGCCAGCAGTCAGCATCAGCGGGGGGCTCAAGCCGACGAGCAGTACTTC
14,TRBV5-1,TRBD2,TRBJ2-1,NA,CASRGASGVNEQFF,TGCGCCAGCAGGGGCGCTAGCGGGGTAAATGAGCAGTTCTTC
18,TRBV19,TRBD1,TRBJ1-5,NA,CASSIGGDSLYSNQPQHF,TGTGCCAGTAGTATAGGGGGGGACAGCCTTTATAGCAATCAGCCCCAGCATTTT
13,TRBV30,NA,TRBJ1-1,NA,CAWSVPQGLEAFF,TGTGCCTGGAGTGTACCCCAGGGCCTTGAAGCTTTCTTT
15,TRBV11-2,TRBD2,TRBJ2-5,once,CASSLDRLAQETQYF,TGTGCCAGCAGCTTAGACCGACTAGCACAAGAGACCCAGTACTTC
16,TRBV5-1,TRBD1,TRBJ2-3,NA,CASSPGQGAGTDTQYF,TGCGCCAGCAGCCCGGGACAGGGGGCTGGGACAGATACGCAGTATTTT
13,TRBV10-3,NA,TRBJ1-2,NA,CAISRDRDYGYTF,TGTGCCATCAGCAGAGACCGGGACTATGGCTACACCTTC
16,TRBV12-5,NA,TRBJ2-2,NA,CASGLVFNERGGELFF,TGTGCTAGTGGTTTGGTATTTAATGAGAGGGGCGGGGAGCTGTTTTTT
14,TRBV18,NA,TRBJ1-2,NA,CASSPSGGDYGYTF,TGTGCCAGCTCTCCTTCTGGGGGGGACTATGGCTACACCTTC
12,TRBV5-6,NA,TRBJ1-2,NA,CAGSLAGDGYTF,TGTGCCGGCAGCTTGGCCGGGGATGGCTACACCTTC
14,TRBV4-1,NA,TRBJ1-3,once,CASRREISGNTIYF,TGCGCCAGCCGACGGGAAATCTCTGGAAACACCATATATTTT
15,TRBV5-1,NA,TRBJ2-7,NA,CASSSDRGGYYEQYF,TGCGCCAGCAGCAGCGACAGAGGAGGTTACTACGAGCAGTACTTC
13,TRBV11-3,NA,TRBJ2-7,once,CASSLLVSYEQYF,TGTGCCAGCAGCCTCCTCGTGTCCTACGAGCAGTACTTC
14,TRBV15,NA,TRBJ2-7,NA,CATSRGDTTYEQYF,TGTGCCACCAGCAGGGGGGACACAACCTACGAGCAGTACTTC
11,TRBV6-1,NA,TRBJ1-5,NA,CASSELRYQHF,TGTGCCAGCAGTGAATTACGGTACCAGCATTTT
15,TRBV2,NA,TRBJ2-7,NA,CASSELTVAIGEQYF,TGTGCCAGCAGTGAACTCACGGTAGCTATAGGCGAGCAGTACTTC
14,TRBV7-8,TRBD1,TRBJ2-1,NA,CASSAIYRGDEQFF,TGTGCCAGCAGCGCTATCTACAGGGGCGATGAGCAGTTCTTC
14,TRBV5-1,TRBD1,TRBJ2-5,NA,CASSLGQGQETQYF,TGCGCCAGCAGCTTGGGACAGGGCCAAGAGACCCAGTACTTC
13,TRBV2,NA,TRBJ1-2,NA,CASSESRVGGYTF,TGTGCCAGCAGTGAATCCAGGGTCGGCGGCTACACCTTC
14,TRBV27,NA,TRBJ1-1,NA,CASSLQVWNTEAFF,TGTGCCAGCAGTCTACAAGTTTGGAACACTGAAGCTTTCTTT
13,TRBV30,TRBD1,TRBJ1-2,NA,CAWSVQGDYGYTF,TGTGCCTGGAGTGTACAGGGGGACTATGGCTACACCTTC
18,TRBV12-2,NA,TRBJ1-3,NA,CASRLGETVDSSGNTIYF,TGTGCAAGTCGCTTAGGGGAGACAGTAGATAGCTCTGGAAACACCATATATTTT
15,TRBV7-7,TRBD2,TRBJ2-5,NA,CASSSGLAGQETQYF,TGTGCCAGCAGCTCAGGACTAGCGGGGCAAGAGACCCAGTACTTC
17,TRBV19,NA,TRBJ1-2,NA,CASSTLDSTGVGYGYTF,TGTGCCAGTAGTACCCTCGACAGTACGGGAGTTGGATATGGCTACACCTTC
13,TRBV18,NA,TRBJ2-7,once,CASSPTPTYEQYF,TGTGCCAGCTCTCCTACGCCTACCTACGAGCAGTACTTC
13,TRBV18,TRBD1,TRBJ1-4,once,CASSQGQGEKLFF,TGTGCCAGCTCCCAGGGACAGGGTGAAAAACTGTTTTTT
12,TRBV4-2,TRBD1,TRBJ1-2,NA,CASSQEDRSYTF,TGTGCCAGCAGCCAAGAGGACAGGAGCTACACCTTC
13,TRBV5-1,NA,TRBJ1-1,NA,CASSFTGGTEAFF,TGCGCCAGCAGCTTCACAGGAGGGACTGAAGCTTTCTTT